The 32 T cell receptor beta chains below come from one sample, sequenced in a study of cytomegalovirus exposure and HLA in healthy donors. Here immunoSEQ multiplex PCR was the method, and the copy in TCRdb shows in-frame clones only, minus some. This table has about 240,000 clones, around nine tenths appearing once. Sequencing was done on a sample of PBMCs. Receptors originate from a man aged 18-30 years in good health and CMV-seronegative.

As concerns this clone: Given the absence of the conserved phenylalanine or tryptophan at the CDR3 end, a read error is likely. No DNA is shown, since the ends of the CDR3 on it are uncertain; the CDR3 is the one TCRdb lists. The genes are TRBV28 and TRBJ1-1; no DNA check was done on the table's D call, TRBD1. The CDR3 is made up of 13 amino acids, end residues included. Germline V CDR1 and CDR2: MDHEN, SYDVKM. CDR3: CASSLPLGQVVVS.

The chain links TRBV5-1 to TRBJ2-2; 9 bases fit TRBD1. From germline, CDR1 is SGHRS and CDR2 YFSETQ. V lost 4 bases and J lost 4; bases outside the gene matches: 8. This CDR3 has 16 amino acids. The CDR3 loop is CASSLSTGGGTGELFF. The CDR3 DNA sequence: TGCGCCAGCAGCCTGTCGACAGGGGGAGGCACCGGGGAGCTGTTTTTT.

The rearrangement uses TRBV5-1 and TRBJ2-7; the match to TRBD1 covers 9 bases. Germline CDR1 SGHRS, CDR2 YFSETQ. The CDR3 is 14 amino acids. Trimming took 3 bases from V and 7 from J; bases not matched to a gene: 8. Here the CDR3 DNA reads TGCGCCAGCAGCTACGGACAGGGGTCGAGGGAGCAGTACTTC. Translation gives CASSYGQGSREQYF.

The genes are TRBV11-2 and TRBJ2-5, with unresolved D. Looked up from germline, CDR1 is SGHAT and CDR2 is FQNNGV. With 1 base removed from V and 2 bases from J, the gap between germline ends came to 5 bases. The CDR3 sequence is 13 residues long. This CDR3 is CASSLGRQETQYF. DNA of the CDR3: TGTGCCAGCAGCTTAGGCCGGCAAGAGACCCAGTACTTC.

CDR3 DNA: TGTGCCAGCTCACCCCGATCAGGGGGCACCTTCAGAAATGAGCAGTTCTTC. Protein sequence: CASSPRSGGTFRNEQFF. The rearrangement uses TRBV7-6 and TRBJ2-1; 8 bases agree with TRBD1. This CDR3 has 17 residues. Germline assignment: CDR1 SGHVS and CDR2 FNYEAQ. Losses at the gene ends were 8 bases for V and 7 bases for J; bases not matched to a gene: 19.

CDR3 amino acids: CASSTNRVREQYF. DNA for the CDR3: TGTGCCAGCAGTACAAACAGGGTGAGGGAGCAGTACTTC. The V call is TRBV6-5, the J call TRBJ2-7; D is perhaps TRBD1 (6 bases). Germline CDR1 and CDR2: MNHEY and SVGAGI. Between the trimmed V and J ends, which lost 5 bases and 7 bases, there was a span of 15 bases. The CDR3 contains 13 residues.

The V call is TRBV2, the J call TRBJ2-3; TRBD2 agrees at 12 bases. In germline, CDR1 is SNHLY, CDR2 FYNNEI. Unmatched junction bases numbered 9, after V lost 5 bases and J lost 3 bases. The CDR3 loop spans 17 amino acids. CDR3 sequence reads: CASSLTSGRRWTDTQYF. In nucleotides, the CDR3 is TGTGCCAGCAGTCTTACTAGCGGGAGGCGGTGGACAGATACGCAGTATTTT.

This rearrangement joins TRBV15 to TRBJ1-5; D is perhaps TRBD1 (6 bases). Trimming took 1 base from V and 5 from J, leaving 15 bases between them. The germline CDR1 and CDR2 sequences are LNHNV and YYDKDF (reference sequence). The CDR3 is 16 residues long. The CDR3 nucleotides read TGTGCCACCAGCAGAGGACCCCCACAGGGTGATCAGCCCCAGCATTTT. Protein product: CATSRGPPQGDQPQHF.

The chain has TRBV7-8 and TRBJ1-2; no clear D gene. Germline assignment: CDR1 SGHVS and CDR2 FQNEAQ. This CDR3 is 18 amino acids long. V lost 0 bases and J 4 bases, leaving 21 bases between the germline ends. The CDR3 coding sequence is TGTGCCAGCAGCTTAGCCACAGCTTCCTATGCGCAGAGCTATGGCTACACCTTC. Translating gives CASSLATASYAQSYGYTF.

The rearrangement links TRBV7-9 to TRBJ1-2; perhaps TRBD1 as D (5 bases). CDR1 is SEHNR, CDR2 FQNEAQ, per germline (reference sequence). CDR3 length equals 12 residues. Trimming cost V 5 bases and J 7 bases, with 11 bases left between them. The CDR3 DNA sequence: TGTGCCAGCAGCCAGCAGGGTGCTGGCTACACCTTC. Translating it yields CASSQQGAGYTF.

This clone showed up just once. The CDR3 DNA is TGTGCCAGCTCACCACCGGGACAGGTCCGAGAGACCCAGTACTTC. Residues: CASSPPGQVRETQYF. The chain is built from TRBV18 and TRBJ2-5; 8 bases align to TRBD1. The trim removed 0 bases at V and 4 bases at J, leaving 4 bases unmatched. CDR1 is KGHSH, CDR2 LQKENI, per germline. The CDR3 covers 15 residues.

The chain employs TRBV20-1 and TRBJ1-1; D gene unclear. V shed 8 bases and J shed 11 bases, with 18 bases lying between them. CDR1 is DFQATT, CDR2 SNEGSKA, per germline (reference sequence). This CDR3 has 11 amino acids. The CDR3 DNA sequence: TGCAGTACCAAATTCCGAGGTGATGCTTTCTTT. Translating gives CSTKFRGDAFF.

The chain links TRBV5-1 to TRBJ2-7; 9 nucleotides align to TRBD2. Germline CDR1 reads SGHRS; CDR2 reads YFSETQ. The CDR3 extends over 15 amino acids. V trimming: 4 bases; J trimming: 1 base; junction bases outside the gene matches: 6. CDR3 nucleotide sequence: TGCGCCAGCAGCCGACAAGCGGGAGGATCCTACGAGCAGTACTTC. It codes for CASSRQAGGSYEQYF. Variable domain in full (rest from reference TRBV5-1 and TRBJ2-7): KAGVTQTPRYLIKTRGQQVTLSCSPISGHRSVSWYQQTPGQGLQFLFEYFSETQRNKGNFPGRFSGRQFSNSRSEMNVSTLELGDSALYLCASSRQAGGSYEQYFGPGTRLTVT.

This chain connects TRBV6-1 to TRBJ1-2; no clear D. Germline V lookup: CDR1 MNHNS, CDR2 SASEGT. V was trimmed by 4 bases and J by 6 bases, leaving 12 bases between them. This CDR3 region has 13 residues. The CDR3 DNA follows: TGTGCCAGCAGTGTTAAGCAGAGGGATGGCTACACCTTC. Its protein product is CASSVKQRDGYTF.

The chain recombines TRBV11-2 with TRBJ2-1; 11 bases fit TRBD2. With V trimmed by 5 bases and J by 10 bases, 13 bases remained unmatched. This CDR3 has 16 residues. The germline gives CDR1 SGHAT, CDR2 FQNNGV. CDR3 amino acids: CASSPVHLAGGHEQFF. In nucleotides, the CDR3 is TGTGCCAGCAGCCCTGTTCATCTAGCGGGAGGTCACGAGCAGTTCTTC.

The chain combines TRBV10-3 with TRBJ1-1, with a tentative D call TRBD1 (6 bases). Germline assignment: CDR1 ENHRY and CDR2 SYGVKD. Trimming stripped 3 bases from V and 4 bases from J, with 9 bases between. The CDR3 loop spans 13 amino acids. For the CDR3, the DNA is TGTGCCATCAGTGACAGGGGAAGCACTGAAGCTTTCTTT. Translated: CAISDRGSTEAFF.

The J gene is TRBJ1-3, the V gene TRBV6-6; D remains unclear. V gave up 7 bases and J gave up 0 bases, with 16 bases separating them. Germline V gene lookup returns CDR1 MNHNY and CDR2 SVGAGI (reference sequence). The CDR3 has 16 residues. The CDR3 nucleotides read TGTGCCAGCACCGATAATGGAGTTAGCTCTGGAAACACCATATATTTT. This gives the protein CASTDNGVSSGNTIYF.

The chain combines TRBV5-1 with TRBJ2-1; 8 bases fit TRBD1. V trimming: 0 bases; J trimming: 8 bases; junction bases outside the gene matches: 7. The V gene's germline CDR1 is SGHRS and CDR2 YFSETQ. The CDR3 length is 15 residues. CDR3 sequence reads: CASSLARQGSDEQFF. CDR3 coding DNA: TGCGCCAGCAGCTTGGCTAGACAGGGGTCCGATGAGCAGTTCTTC.

The chain carries TRBV28 and TRBJ1-4; possible D gene TRBD1, 6 bases. The CDR3 loop spans 14 amino acids. The germline V gene encodes CDR1 MDHEN and CDR2 SYDVKM. V shed 7 bases and J shed 5 bases, with 14 bases lying between them. CDR3 residues: CASTDDRPNEKLFF. CDR3 sequence (DNA): TGTGCCAGCACGGACGACAGGCCAAATGAAAAACTGTTTTTT.

This clone was seen once. The chain carries TRBV13 and TRBJ2-2, with 7 bases aligning to TRBD1. Germline CDR1 reads PRHDT; CDR2 reads FYEKMQ (reference sequence). The CDR3 length is 16 residues. V lost 2 bases to trimming and J lost 2 bases; unmatched junction nucleotides: 5. The CDR3 coding sequence is TGTGCCAGCAGCTTAAAGGGGGCATTAAACACCGGGGAGCTGTTTTTT. Translating it yields CASSLKGALNTGELFF.

This clone was found a few times. The chain links TRBV5-1 to TRBJ2-7; 9 nucleotides agree with TRBD1. The germline V gene encodes CDR1 SGHRS and CDR2 YFSETQ. This CDR3 is built from 13 residues. The ends lost 6 bases at V and 5 bases at J; junction bases unmatched: 6. The DNA for the CDR3 is TGCGCCAGCACCGGGACAGGGTCCCACGAGCAGTACTTC. Its protein is CASTGTGSHEQYF.

The rearrangement uses TRBV7-9 and TRBJ2-2; D possibly corresponds to TRBD1 (5 bases). Trimming removed 3 bases at V and 4 bases at J, with 15 bases between. CDR3 length: 16 residues. Germline CDR1 is SEHNR and CDR2 is FQNEAQ (reference sequence). The CDR3 sequence: CASSFPSGAVTGELFF. The CDR3 DNA reads TGTGCCAGCAGCTTTCCGTCTGGGGCTGTCACCGGGGAGCTGTTTTTT.

CDR3 amino acids: CASRKGGGPYEQYF. The CDR3 nucleotides are TGTGCCAGCAGAAAAGGCGGGGGACCCTACGAGCAGTACTTC. The V call is TRBV6-5, the J call TRBJ2-7; TRBD2 agrees at 7 bases. This CDR3 region has 14 residues. Per the germline V gene, CDR1 is MNHEY and CDR2 is SVGAGI. The J segment lost 2 bases and the V segment lost 6 bases, leaving 7 bases of the junction unmatched.

The V and J genes are TRBV4-1 and TRBJ1-6; the D is unclear. The CDR3 is 15 amino acids. Germline lookup yields CDR1 MGHRA and CDR2 YSYEKL. The ends were cut back, 0 bases at V and 8 bases at J, with 11 bases in the middle. CDR3 DNA: TGCGCCAGCAGCCAAGAGAACGGAGGCCATTCACCCCTCCACTTT. Its translation: CASSQENGGHSPLHF.

This clone was detected only once. The chain employs TRBV7-9 and TRBJ2-1; possibly TRBD1 for D (5 bases). The CDR3 runs to 15 residues. V dropped 7 bases and J dropped 5 bases, with 18 bases sitting between them. Per the germline V gene, CDR1 is SEHNR and CDR2 is FQNEAQ (reference sequence). CDR3 region: CASIQGGRADNEQFF. CDR3 in DNA: TGTGCCAGCATCCAGGGTGGCAGGGCGGACAATGAGCAGTTCTTC.

The genes are TRBV4-1 and TRBJ2-1, with TRBD1 as a possible D gene (6 bases). V lost 0 bases to trimming and J lost 4 bases, with 13 bases between them. Germline CDR1 and CDR2: MGHRA and YSYEKL. This CDR3 is built from 16 residues. CDR3 protein: CASSQDGGDLYNEQFF. CDR3 DNA sequence: TGCGCCAGCAGCCAAGATGGGGGCGATCTATACAATGAGCAGTTCTTC.

J is TRBJ2-1 and V is TRBV5-1; 7 bases are a match to TRBD1. V shed 4 bases, J shed 8 bases, and the junction held 15 bases outside the gene matches. This CDR3 contains 16 residues. CDR1 and CDR2 from the germline V gene are SGHRS and YFSETQ. The CDR3 protein is CASSPGDSFFADEQFF. CDR3 DNA sequence: TGCGCCAGCAGCCCCGGGGACAGTTTCTTCGCGGATGAGCAGTTCTTC. Complete variable domain (other parts from reference TRBV5-1 and TRBJ2-1): KAGVTQTPRYLIKTRGQQVTLSCSPISGHRSVSWYQQTPGQGLQFLFEYFSETQRNKGNFPGRFSGRQFSNSRSEMNVSTLELGDSALYLCASSPGDSFFADEQFFGPGTRLTVL.

V gene TRBV12-5 combines with J gene TRBJ2-5; weak D call: TRBD2 (5 bases). Germline CDR1 and CDR2: LGHNT and FRNRAP. Trimming shortened V by 6 bases and J by 6 bases, and 11 bases separated the two germline ends. CDR3 length equals 12 residues. The chain's CDR3 is CASGNPGKTQYF. The DNA for the CDR3 is TGTGCTAGTGGCAATCCCGGGAAGACCCAGTACTTC.

A few counts support this clone. This sequence joins TRBV2 and TRBJ2-5, with a weak D call TRBD2 (5 bases). Between the trimmed V and J ends, which lost 4 bases and 7 bases, there was a span of 13 bases. CDR1 and CDR2 from the germline V gene are SNHLY and FYNNEI. The CDR3 spans 13 residues. CDR3 protein: CASSGLALGTQYF. CDR3 coding DNA: TGTGCCAGCAGTGGGCTAGCCCTGGGGACCCAGTACTTC.

V gene TRBV30 combines with J gene TRBJ2-4; unclear D gene. V lost 1 base, J lost 1 base, and 8 bases lay in between. The length of the CDR3 is 14 residues. Germline V lookup: CDR1 GTSNPN, CDR2 SVGIG (reference sequence). The CDR3 DNA reads as TGTGCCTGGAGTGGTTTGAGGGCCAAAAACATTCAGTACTTC. Residues: CAWSGLRAKNIQYF.

This sequence joins TRBV18 and TRBJ1-2; the D gene is possibly TRBD1 (6 bases). The ends were cut back, 3 bases at V and 6 bases at J, with 11 bases in the middle. The CDR3 spans 13 residues. CDR1 KGHSH and CDR2 LQKENI come from the germline V gene. The DNA for the CDR3 is TGTGCCAGCTCACCCCGACAGGAGGATGGCTACACCTTC. Amino acid sequence: CASSPRQEDGYTF.

The V call is TRBV19, the J call TRBJ1-1; D is unresolved. Germline CDR1 and CDR2: LNHDA and SQIVND (reference sequence). The CDR3 covers 13 residues. Trimming pared 7 bases from V and 7 bases from J, leaving 16 bases between. The CDR3 sequence is CASNQYGGSEAFF. CDR3 nucleotides: TGTGCCAGTAATCAATACGGCGGGAGTGAAGCTTTCTTT.